Shown below are 22 T cell receptor beta chains from a single sample sequenced in a study of T-cell memory formation after mild COVID-19 (dated by TCRdb to about 2021). The library was obtained by 5' RACE. The reads were generated on an Illumina NovaSeq 6000. The raw public data were reprocessed by TCRdb itself: fastp quality trimming at Q25, MiXCR clonotype calling, in-frame beta chains only. Rows matching on CDR3 protein sequence are summarized as one entry with the most common DNA and genes. The sample table contains approximately 250,000 distinct CDR3 sequences; only one count was recorded for around 17% of them. Clones ranked in the top ten supply 20% to 25% of the sample. The sequencing input was PBMCs or a T cell subset sorted from them (not recorded which). These receptors were obtained from a man between 18 and 29 years old who had mild COVID-19 (a few samples of this study predate the infection). The sample titles of this study are shuffled in the database, so cell type and time point are left out; the donor was told from shared clones.

This clonotype has just a few counts. This sequence joins TRBV5-1 and TRBJ2-3, with TRBD2 matching over 11 bases. The length of the CDR3 is 18 residues. V trimming: 4 bases; J trimming: 0 bases; junction bases outside the gene matches: 10. CDR1 is SGHRS, CDR2 YFSETQ, per germline. CDR3 loop: CASSRGTSGSTSTDTQYF. CDR3 DNA: TGCGCCAGCAGCAGGGGGACTAGCGGATCGACTAGCACAGATACGCAGTATTTT. Complete variable domain (other parts from reference TRBV5-1 and TRBJ2-3): KAGVTQTPRYLIKTRGQQVTLSCSPISGHRSVSWYQQTPGQGLQFLFEYFSETQRNKGNFPGRFSGRQFSNSRSEMNVSTLELGDSALYLCASSRGTSGSTSTDTQYFGPGTRLTVL.

This sequence joins TRBV11-2 and TRBJ2-2; possibly TRBD1 or TRBD2 for D (6 bases each). Germline values: CDR1 SGHAT, CDR2 FQNNGV. The CDR3 covers 15 residues. Trimming stripped 1 base from V and 6 bases from J, with 12 bases between. The CDR3 is CASSLVGGPAGELFF. The CDR3 DNA is TGTGCCAGCAGCTTAGTCGGGGGCCCGGCCGGGGAGCTGTTTTTT.

CDR3 amino acids: CASSLSAGYNSPLHF. In nucleotides, the CDR3 is TGTGCCAGCAGTTTATCTGCAGGGTATAATTCACCCCTCCACTTT. The gene calls are TRBV12-3 or TRBV12-4 and TRBJ1-6, with D perhaps TRBD1 (5 bases). V was pared by 2 bases and J by 4 bases, with 9 bases between. The CDR3 consists of 15 residues.

The rearrangement links TRBV29-1 to TRBJ2-2; D not certain. This CDR3 region has 16 residues. The germline V and J ends were trimmed by 3 bases and 2 bases, with 16 bases remaining between them. Germline V gene sequence: CDR1 SQVTM, CDR2 ANQGSEA. The CDR3 coding sequence is TGCAGCGTTGAGCCTCCTGGCTGGGGTAACACCGGGGAGCTGTTTTTT. It is translated as CSVEPPGWGNTGELFF.

The chain combines TRBV5-1 with TRBJ2-7, with a possible D match to TRBD1 (6 bases). CDR1 is SGHRS, CDR2 YFSETQ, per germline. V was clipped by 0 bases and J by 3 bases, with 10 bases between them. The CDR3 totals 14 residues. CDR3 DNA sequence: TGCGCCAGCAGCTTGGATAGGACAGACTACGAGCAGTACTTC. Translating gives CASSLDRTDYEQYF.

This clonotype has only a few counts. The chain links TRBV7-2 to TRBJ2-3, with D possibly being TRBD1 (6 bases). The germline CDR1 and CDR2 sequences are SGHTA and FQGNSA. Trimming pared 4 bases from V and 6 bases from J, leaving 14 bases between. The CDR3 contains 14 residues. CDR3 region: CASSSMSGADTQYF. For the CDR3, the DNA is TGTGCCAGCAGCTCGATGTCAGGGGCGGATACGCAGTATTTT.

Only a few counts were recorded for this clonotype. V gene TRBV4-3 combines with J gene TRBJ2-5, with 7 bases identical to TRBD2. Germline lookup yields CDR1 LGHNA and CDR2 YSLEER. The CDR3 has 13 amino acids. The ends lost 4 bases at V and 9 bases at J; junction bases unmatched: 8. DNA for the CDR3: TGCGCCAGCAGCCCTACTCAGGGAGGGGCCCAGTACTTC. Amino acid sequence: CASSPTQGGAQYF.

The chain has TRBV18 and TRBJ1-6; D is unclear. CDR3 length equals 13 residues. V lost 5 bases to trimming and J lost 1 base, with 3 bases between them. Germline V gives CDR1 KGHSH, CDR2 LQKENI. CDR3 amino acids: CASSTSYNSPLHF. CDR3 DNA sequence: TGTGCCAGCTCAACGTCCTATAATTCACCCCTCCACTTT.

This clonotype was counted between two and nine times. The chain combines TRBV5-4 with TRBJ2-3, with a weak D call TRBD1 (6 bases). This CDR3 is 16 amino acids long. CDR1 and CDR2 from the germline V gene are SGHNT and YYREEE (reference sequence). V lost 0 bases and J lost 4, with 15 bases in between. In DNA form, the CDR3 reads TGTGCCAGCAGCTTGGTTGGTGCAGGGGTATCAGATACGCAGTATTTT. It is translated as CASSLVGAGVSDTQYF.

The rearrangement joins TRBV6-2 or TRBV6-3 to TRBJ2-7; 7 bases map to TRBD1. The CDR3 runs to 14 residues. The J segment lost 3 bases and the V segment lost 2 bases, leaving 4 bases of the junction unmatched. Germline CDR1 is MNHEY and CDR2 is SVGEGT. CDR3 sequence: CASSYPDRSYEQYF. The CDR3 DNA reads as TGTGCCAGCAGTTACCCGGACAGGAGCTACGAGCAGTACTTC.

This clonotype appeared a few times. CDR3 sequence (DNA): TGTGCCAGCAGTTACTCGTTACTTGGGGGACAGGGAGGGACCGGGGAGCTGTTTTTT. Amino acids: CASSYSLLGGQGGTGELFF. The chain joins TRBV6-5 to TRBJ2-2, with 9 bases identical to TRBD1. The germline gives CDR1 MNHEY, CDR2 SVGAGI. After removal of 0 bases from V and 5 bases from J, the junction contained 13 bases not matched to a gene. This CDR3 is built from 19 residues.

The chain is built from TRBV6-5 and TRBJ2-5; TRBD1 matches 7 bases. This CDR3 comprises 14 residues. CDR1 MNHEY and CDR2 SVGAGI come from the germline V gene. Trimming took 6 bases from V and 5 from J; bases not matched to a gene: 9. The CDR3 loop reads CASRTGQSGETQYF. The CDR3 DNA sequence: TGTGCCAGCAGAACGGGACAGTCCGGGGAGACCCAGTACTTC.

This sequence joins TRBV4-2 and TRBJ1-2, with D uncertain. The CDR3 runs to 11 residues. V was pared by 0 bases and J by 9 bases, with 5 bases between. Germline CDR1 and CDR2: LGHNA and YNFKEQ. The CDR3, as DNA: TGTGCCAGCAGCCAAGATTTTCGCTACACCTTC. It is translated as CASSQDFRYTF.

J is TRBJ2-7 and V is TRBV29-1; 10 nucleotides agree with TRBD1. CDR3 size: 12 residues. J gave up 5 bases and V 7 bases, and 5 bases lay outside the gene matches. Per the germline V gene, CDR1 is SQVTM and CDR2 is ANQGSEA. The CDR3 DNA is TGCAGCGGACAGGGGGCGGGGGACGAGCAGTACTTC. Translating it yields CSGQGAGDEQYF.

This clonotype has a count of ten or more. V gene TRBV6-5 combines with J gene TRBJ1-4; D is unresolved. The CDR3 covers 11 residues. The V gene lost 11 bases and the J gene lost 7 bases, with 11 bases spanning the gap. Germline V lookup: CDR1 MNHEY, CDR2 SVGAGI. The DNA for the CDR3 is TGTGCCTCCGGCAGGCGTGAAAAACTGTTTTTT. This codes for CASGRREKLFF.

This clonotype was picked up many times. V gene TRBV7-3 combines with J gene TRBJ1-1; 8 nucleotides align to TRBD1. Trimming at V came to 4 bases and at J to 4 bases, leaving 14 bases not matched to a gene. The CDR3 contains 17 residues. The V gene's germline CDR1 is SGHTA and CDR2 FQGTGA. The CDR3 here is CASSSAPYRGRGTEAFF. The CDR3 DNA reads as TGTGCCAGCAGCTCTGCACCTTACAGGGGGAGAGGCACTGAAGCTTTCTTT.

The chain joins TRBV12-3 or TRBV12-4 to TRBJ2-3, with D uncertain. The CDR3 contains 16 residues. Trimming removed 3 bases from V and 2 bases from J, with 15 bases in between. The CDR3 spells CASSFHPARNTDTQYF. The CDR3 DNA reads as TGTGCCAGCAGTTTTCACCCTGCGAGAAACACAGATACGCAGTATTTT.

The rearrangement uses TRBV7-6 and TRBJ1-6; no clear D gene. The CDR3 is made up of 13 amino acids. Germline values: CDR1 SGHVS, CDR2 FNYEAQ. With 6 bases removed from V and 6 bases from J, the gap between germline ends came to 9 bases. The CDR3 is CASREEINSPLHF. CDR3 in DNA: TGTGCCAGCAGGGAGGAAATTAATTCACCCCTCCACTTT.

The rearrangement links TRBV6-2 or TRBV6-3 to TRBJ1-2, with 7 nucleotides matching TRBD1. The CDR3 loop spans 13 amino acids. Per the germline V gene, CDR1 is MNHEY and CDR2 is SVGEGT. The junction had 6 bases not matched to a gene; V was cut back by 7 bases and J by 4 bases. This chain's CDR3 is CASKMGQIYGYTF. CDR3 nucleotide sequence: TGTGCCAGCAAGATGGGACAGATCTATGGCTACACCTTC.

V usage is TRBV21-1 and J usage is TRBJ2-1; the tabulated D call, TRBD1, remains unverified against the DNA. TRBV21-1 counts as a pseudogene. The CDR3 has 18 amino acids. The CDR3 DNA is TGTGCCAGCAGCAGGATCTCTTCCGGGATCCTCCAACTAGGCGAGCAGTTCTTC. It yields the protein CASSRISSGILQLGEQFF.

This clonotype has more than one count but fewer than ten. The rearrangement links TRBV5-6 to TRBJ1-1; D ambiguous. The germline V gene has CDR1 SGHDT and CDR2 YYEEEE. Trimming cost V 2 bases and J 1 base, with 12 bases left between them. This CDR3 has 15 residues. CDR3 sequence reads: CASSLLRGWNTEAFF. For the CDR3, the DNA is TGTGCCAGCAGCTTATTACGAGGATGGAACACTGAAGCTTTCTTT.

This clonotype occurred a few times. This chain joins TRBV7-9 and TRBJ2-5; TRBD2 matches at 8 bases. CDR3 length: 13 residues. V lost 1 base, J lost 10 bases, and 5 bases stayed unmatched. Germline CDR1 and CDR2: SEHNR and FQNEAQ (reference sequence). The CDR3 here is CASSLGLAGGQYF. In DNA, the CDR3 is TGTGCCAGCAGCTTAGGGTTGGCGGGGGGCCAGTACTTC.